This T cell receptor (beta chain) was obtained from a study of early T cells in non-severe SARS-CoV-2 infection. Points from the study as a whole: VDJdb-based annotation leaned toward anti-spike CD8 responses and missed private and CD4 specificities.

Germline loops: CDR1 MNHEY, CDR2 SMNVEV (reference sequence). CDR3 length equals 14 residues. The V gene lost 7 bases and the J gene lost 0 bases, with 9 bases spanning the gap. Researchers attached unique molecular identifiers to individual cDNA molecules. TCRdb used MiXCR to reprocess the 5' RACE reads, holding one entry per CDR3 protein. The sample records 48,000 or so distinct CDR3 sequences, roughly 6.2% being singletons. Note on this clonotype: What it recognizes is unknown.

The source material was whole blood, sampled at baseline. This TCR derives from an adult who was a healthcare worker with PCR-confirmed SARS-CoV-2 infection or an uninfected control (not recorded which). This rearrangement joins TRBV27 to TRBJ1-4; D is unresolved. The CDR3 bases are TGTGCCAGCAAGCGACCTGCAACTAATGAAAAACTGTTTTTT. The encoded protein is CASKRPATNEKLFF.